This is a list of T cell receptor beta chains from one sample in a study of early T cells in non-severe SARS-CoV-2 infection. TCRdb fed the 5' RACE reads into MiXCR, producing one record per CDR3 protein. The data contain some 91,000 distinct CDR3 sequences, about 15% of them singletons. Sequencing used whole blood. These receptors came from an adult who was a healthcare worker with PCR-confirmed SARS-CoV-2 infection or an uninfected control (not recorded which). CDR3s include the opening cysteine and the closing phenylalanine or tryptophan. Each record gives: D gene, J gene, clone size, V gene, CDR3 protein, CDR3 DNA. The D gene is left open where the match is weak. Size is stated for part of the rows, as once, few or many counts, or as a class when the clone is expanded.

d_gene: TRBD1; j_gene: TRBJ1-5; abundance: few; v_gene: TRBV28; CDR3aa: CASSMGTDNQPQHF; CDR3nt: TGTGCCAGCAGTATGGGGACAGACAATCAGCCCCAGCATTTT
d_gene: -; j_gene: TRBJ2-7; abundance: -; v_gene: TRBV6-2/TRBV6-3; CDR3aa: CASRREGRYEQYF; CDR3nt: TGTGCCAGCAGGCGCGAGGGCCGGTACGAGCAGTACTTC
d_gene: -; j_gene: TRBJ1-1; abundance: few; v_gene: TRBV11-2; CDR3aa: CASSVTRAGAFF; CDR3nt: TGTGCCAGCAGCGTTACCAGGGCGGGTGCTTTCTTT
d_gene: -; j_gene: TRBJ2-2; abundance: few; v_gene: TRBV4-1; CDR3aa: CASSQVNSRNTGELFF; CDR3nt: TGCGCCAGCAGCCAAGTTAATAGCAGAAACACCGGGGAGCTGTTTTTT
d_gene: TRBD1; j_gene: TRBJ2-1; abundance: -; v_gene: TRBV28; CDR3aa: CASSPGGSSKNEQFF; CDR3nt: TGTGCCAGCAGTCCAGGGGGCTCTAGCAAGAATGAGCAGTTCTTC
d_gene: TRBD2; j_gene: TRBJ2-3; abundance: many; v_gene: TRBV10-3; CDR3aa: CAISGGIGLAGVVDTQYF; CDR3nt: TGTGCCATCAGTGGAGGTATCGGTCTAGCGGGAGTTGTAGATACGCAGTATTTT
d_gene: -; j_gene: TRBJ2-7; abundance: -; v_gene: TRBV28; CDR3aa: CASSLLGLREQYF; CDR3nt: TGTGCCAGCAGTTTATTGGGGCTCCGCGAGCAGTACTTC
d_gene: -; j_gene: TRBJ2-2; abundance: few; v_gene: TRBV5-1; CDR3aa: CASSLQGGAGELFF; CDR3nt: TGCGCCAGCAGCTTACAGGGAGGGGCCGGGGAGCTGTTTTTT
d_gene: -; j_gene: TRBJ2-3; abundance: few; v_gene: TRBV30; CDR3aa: CAWRRGSAGDTQYF; CDR3nt: TGTGCCTGGAGGAGAGGGAGCGCGGGGGATACGCAGTATTTT
d_gene: TRBD2; j_gene: TRBJ2-1; abundance: -; v_gene: TRBV13; CDR3aa: CASSLLMEGGPENEQFF; CDR3nt: TGTGCCAGCAGCTTACTAATGGAGGGAGGGCCGGAGAATGAGCAGTTCTTC
d_gene: TRBD2; j_gene: TRBJ2-1; abundance: few; v_gene: TRBV4-3; CDR3aa: CASSQEAAGGPYNEQFF; CDR3nt: TGCGCCAGCAGCCAAGAGGCGGCGGGAGGGCCCTACAATGAGCAGTTCTTC
d_gene: TRBD1; j_gene: TRBJ1-2; abundance: few; v_gene: TRBV28; CDR3aa: CASTTGQGSYGYTF; CDR3nt: TGTGCCAGCACCACAGGACAGGGAAGCTATGGCTACACCTTC
d_gene: -; j_gene: TRBJ1-4; abundance: -; v_gene: TRBV18; CDR3aa: CASSQLGGFATNEKLFF; CDR3nt: TGTGCCAGCTCACAGTTAGGAGGGTTCGCAACTAATGAAAAACTGTTTTTT
d_gene: TRBD1; j_gene: TRBJ2-7; abundance: many; v_gene: TRBV25-1; CDR3aa: CASAGTGGSYEQYF; CDR3nt: TGTGCCAGTGCCGGGACAGGGGGCTCCTACGAGCAGTACTTC
d_gene: TRBD2; j_gene: TRBJ2-3; abundance: -; v_gene: TRBV4-1; CDR3aa: CASSQEWTSGIRDSQYF; CDR3nt: TGCGCCAGCAGCCAAGAGTGGACTAGCGGGATTAGGGATTCGCAGTATTTT
d_gene: -; j_gene: TRBJ1-2; abundance: many; v_gene: TRBV7-9; CDR3aa: CASRRGGPHPGYGYTF; CDR3nt: TGTGCCAGCAGGAGAGGGGGGCCTCATCCCGGCTATGGCTACACCTTC
d_gene: -; j_gene: TRBJ1-1; abundance: -; v_gene: TRBV6-5; CDR3aa: CASSYGGRAFF; CDR3nt: TGTGCCAGCAGTTACGGGGGAAGAGCTTTCTTT
d_gene: -; j_gene: TRBJ2-7; abundance: many; v_gene: TRBV7-9; CDR3aa: CASSFEAGAKYEQYF; CDR3nt: TGTGCCAGCAGCTTCGAGGCAGGGGCGAAGTACGAGCAGTACTTC
d_gene: -; j_gene: TRBJ1-1; abundance: -; v_gene: TRBV11-2; CDR3aa: CASSLQVGTEAFF; CDR3nt: TGTGCCAGCAGCTTACAGGTTGGCACTGAAGCTTTCTTT
d_gene: -; j_gene: TRBJ1-1; abundance: -; v_gene: TRBV6-5; CDR3aa: CASSLWGTEAFF; CDR3nt: TGTGCCAGCAGCTTGTGGGGGACTGAAGCTTTCTTT
d_gene: -; j_gene: TRBJ1-1; abundance: many; v_gene: TRBV12-3/TRBV12-4; CDR3aa: CASSLPSTLGGEAFF; CDR3nt: TGTGCCAGCAGTCTACCTTCGACTTTGGGCGGTGAAGCTTTCTTT
d_gene: TRBD1; j_gene: TRBJ1-5; abundance: many; v_gene: TRBV29-1; CDR3aa: CSVGTGNDQPQHF; CDR3nt: TGCAGCGTTGGGACAGGGAATGATCAGCCCCAGCATTTT
d_gene: -; j_gene: TRBJ2-7; abundance: many; v_gene: TRBV11-2; CDR3aa: CASSPGTHYEQYF; CDR3nt: TGTGCCAGCAGCCCTGGGACTCACTACGAGCAGTACTTC
d_gene: TRBD2; j_gene: TRBJ2-3; abundance: few; v_gene: TRBV5-6; CDR3aa: CASSLAGGGVDTQYF; CDR3nt: TGTGCCAGCAGCTTGGCGGGAGGTGGAGTGGATACGCAGTATTTT
d_gene: -; j_gene: TRBJ2-5; abundance: many; v_gene: TRBV28; CDR3aa: CASSGPPVVTQYF; CDR3nt: TGTGCCAGCAGTGGGCCACCTGTAGTGACCCAGTACTTC
d_gene: -; j_gene: TRBJ2-3; abundance: many; v_gene: TRBV20-1; CDR3aa: CSGVPEVTDTQYF; CDR3nt: TGCAGCGGGGTCCCGGAGGTCACAGATACGCAGTATTTT
d_gene: TRBD2; j_gene: TRBJ2-7; abundance: few; v_gene: TRBV4-3; CDR3aa: CASSQDTSGRTYEQYF; CDR3nt: TGCGCCAGCAGCCAAGATACCAGCGGGAGGACCTACGAGCAGTACTTC
d_gene: -; j_gene: TRBJ1-1; abundance: few; v_gene: TRBV3-1; CDR3aa: CASSQGPLGAFF; CDR3nt: TGTGCCAGCAGCCAAGGGCCCCTTGGCGCTTTCTTT
d_gene: TRBD2; j_gene: TRBJ2-1; abundance: -; v_gene: TRBV5-4; CDR3aa: CASSRLGGGTYNEQFF; CDR3nt: TGTGCCAGCAGCCGGCTGGGCGGGGGGACCTACAATGAGCAGTTCTTC
d_gene: TRBD1; j_gene: TRBJ2-7; abundance: -; v_gene: TRBV12-3/TRBV12-4; CDR3aa: CASSFGTGVEQYF; CDR3nt: TGTGCCAGCAGTTTCGGGACAGGGGTTGAGCAGTACTTC
d_gene: TRBD1; j_gene: TRBJ2-7; abundance: few; v_gene: TRBV20-1; CDR3aa: CSAKQGALTYEQYF; CDR3nt: TGCAGTGCTAAACAGGGGGCGCTAACTTACGAGCAGTACTTC
d_gene: -; j_gene: TRBJ2-3; abundance: few; v_gene: TRBV28; CDR3aa: CASSPRRTQYF; CDR3nt: TGTGCCAGCAGTCCCCGTAGGACGCAGTATTTT
d_gene: -; j_gene: TRBJ2-3; abundance: many; v_gene: TRBV30; CDR3aa: CAWSIGSGTDTQYF; CDR3nt: TGTGCCTGGAGTATTGGAAGCGGGACAGATACGCAGTATTTT
d_gene: TRBD1; j_gene: TRBJ2-2; abundance: few; v_gene: TRBV5-1; CDR3aa: CASSLTPDRGPSGELFF; CDR3nt: TGCGCCAGCAGCTTGACTCCGGACAGGGGTCCTTCCGGGGAGCTGTTTTTT
d_gene: TRBD2; j_gene: TRBJ2-1; abundance: -; v_gene: TRBV3-1; CDR3aa: CASSPLSGRVAYNEQFF; CDR3nt: TGTGCCAGCAGCCCCCTTAGCGGGAGGGTGGCCTACAATGAGCAGTTCTTC
d_gene: -; j_gene: TRBJ2-1; abundance: -; v_gene: TRBV5-4; CDR3aa: CASSLAGTSYNEQFF; CDR3nt: TGTGCCAGCAGCTTGGCCGGGACTTCCTACAATGAGCAGTTCTTC
d_gene: -; j_gene: TRBJ2-2; abundance: -; v_gene: TRBV29-1; CDR3aa: CSVVGTGELFF; CDR3nt: TGCAGCGTTGTTGGCACCGGGGAGCTGTTTTTT
d_gene: TRBD2; j_gene: TRBJ2-5; abundance: many; v_gene: TRBV28; CDR3aa: CASSLSWAGGETQYF; CDR3nt: TGTGCCAGCAGTTTAAGCTGGGCGGGAGGAGAGACCCAGTACTTC
d_gene: TRBD2; j_gene: TRBJ2-1; abundance: many; v_gene: TRBV20-1; CDR3aa: CSASSSGIYNEQFF; CDR3nt: TGCAGTGCTAGTTCTAGCGGGATTTACAATGAGCAGTTCTTC
d_gene: -; j_gene: TRBJ2-5; abundance: few; v_gene: TRBV29-1; CDR3aa: CSVDKGELETQYF; CDR3nt: TGCAGCGTTGATAAGGGGGAACTAGAGACCCAGTACTTC
d_gene: -; j_gene: TRBJ2-2; abundance: -; v_gene: TRBV20-1; CDR3aa: CSARNENRELFF; CDR3nt: TGCAGTGCTAGAAATGAGAACCGGGAGCTGTTTTTT
d_gene: -; j_gene: TRBJ2-5; abundance: -; v_gene: TRBV5-1; CDR3aa: CASSENQETQYF; CDR3nt: TGCGCCAGCAGCGAAAACCAAGAGACCCAGTACTTC